Each of the 25 T cell receptor beta chains below was sequenced from the same sample in a study of human T cells and chemical hapten exposure. TCRdb reprocessed the RACE reads with MiXCR, giving one entry per CDR3 protein. Of over 300,000 distinct CDR3 sequences listed, 5.1% are singletons. Time point: pre-sensitization, week 0. The treatment here: therapeutic diphenylcyclopropenone sensitization with weekly scalp DPC. The sequencing used whole blood, collected in connection with sensitization to the hapten diphenylcyclopropenone (DPC). These receptors were collected from a woman in her 50s with alopecia areata. Some clones in this sample may be carry-over from other donors' samples.

This clonotype came up many times. The chain carries TRBV29-1 and TRBJ2-1; 8 bases match TRBD2. Per the germline V gene, CDR1 is SQVTM and CDR2 is ANQGSEA. This CDR3 contains 14 residues. J gave up 0 bases and V 7 bases, and 5 bases lay outside the gene matches. CDR3 loop: CSGTSGSSYNEQFF. CDR3 bases: TGCAGCGGCACTAGCGGTAGCTCCTACAATGAGCAGTTCTTC.

Many counts were recorded for this clonotype. This sequence joins TRBV5-6 and TRBJ1-1; no clear D gene. Deletions cut 4 bases from V and 0 bases from J, with 7 bases between. The V gene's germline CDR1 is SGHDT and CDR2 YYEEEE. CDR3 size: 13 residues. CDR3 sequence reads: CASSIDMNTEAFF. CDR3 nucleotides: TGTGCCAGCAGCATCGACATGAACACTGAAGCTTTCTTT.

At least ten counts were recorded for this clonotype. The V and J genes are TRBV29-1 and TRBJ2-7; D remains ambiguous. Germline CDR1 and CDR2: SQVTM and ANQGSEA. The CDR3 runs to 12 residues. V lost 7 bases and J lost 0, with 10 bases in between. CDR3 sequence reads: CSARLLSYEQYF. CDR3 coding DNA: TGCAGCGCCAGGCTCCTCTCCTACGAGCAGTACTTC.

This chain connects TRBV20-1 to TRBJ1-1; no reliable D call. CDR3 length: 12 residues. V dropped 6 bases and J dropped 4 bases, with 12 bases sitting between them. The germline V gene encodes CDR1 DFQATT and CDR2 SNEGSKA (reference sequence). In DNA form, the CDR3 reads TGCAGTGCCACCTTTCTAAGCACTGAAGCTTTCTTT. Translated: CSATFLSTEAFF.

This clonotype has ten or more counts. The V call is TRBV7-2, the J call TRBJ2-1; the match to TRBD2 covers 9 bases. Losses at the gene ends were 5 bases for V and 2 bases for J; bases not matched to a gene: 7. Germline values: CDR1 SGHTA, CDR2 FQGNSA. This CDR3 spans 16 amino acids. The CDR3 is CASSASSGITYNEQFF. The CDR3 nucleotides read TGTGCCAGCAGCGCTTCTAGCGGGATTACCTACAATGAGCAGTTCTTC.

The V gene is TRBV20-1, the J gene TRBJ1-4, with TRBD1 identical over 7 bases. The J segment lost 3 bases and the V segment lost 7 bases, leaving 2 bases of the junction unmatched. Germline values: CDR1 DFQATT, CDR2 SNEGSKA (reference sequence). The CDR3 has 12 amino acids. The CDR3, as DNA: TGCAGTGTAACAGGGGCTAATGAAAAACTGTTTTTT. Translation: CSVTGANEKLFF.

This clonotype was detected many times. The chain has TRBV29-1 and TRBJ1-2, with a possible D match to TRBD1 (5 bases). Germline V gene data show CDR1 as SQVTM and CDR2 as ANQGSEA. V was trimmed by 2 bases and J by 8 bases, leaving 18 bases between them. The CDR3 totals 14 residues. DNA for the CDR3: TGCAGCGTTGAACCTTTAGGGGACGCGCGGGGCTACACCTTC. It codes for CSVEPLGDARGYTF.

The J gene is TRBJ2-1, the V gene TRBV28; TRBD1 or TRBD2 may be the D gene (5 bases each). This CDR3 comprises 11 residues. With 10 bases removed from V and 8 bases from J, the gap between germline ends came to 12 bases. Germline V gene lookup returns CDR1 MDHEN and CDR2 SYDVKM. CDR3 DNA sequence: TGTGCCACCCAGGGACCCGATGAGCAGTTCTTC. Protein product: CATQGPDEQFF.

This clonotype was seen only a few times. The DNA of the CDR3 is TGCGCCAGCAGCTTGAGTCTCGCCAGGGCCAATGAGCAGTTCTTC. Protein sequence: CASSLSLARANEQFF. The gene calls are TRBV5-1 and TRBJ2-1; D is perhaps TRBD1 (5 bases). There are 15 residues in the CDR3. V lost 1 base and J 6 bases, leaving 14 bases between the germline ends. CDR1 and CDR2 (germline): SGHRS, YFSETQ.

The sample holds many counts of this clonotype. The rearrangement joins TRBV20-1 to TRBJ2-1; possibly TRBD2 for D (6 bases). Germline CDR1 and CDR2: DFQATT and SNEGSKA (reference sequence). Trimming pared 7 bases from V and 6 bases from J, leaving 13 bases between. This CDR3 has 12 amino acids. CDR3 nucleotide sequence: TGCAGTGTATGGGGGGTCAGCAATGAGCAGTTCTTC. It encodes CSVWGVSNEQFF.

This clonotype was observed a few times. This chain joins TRBV6-5 and TRBJ1-1; 7 nucleotides agree with TRBD1. The CDR3 spans 14 residues. Losses at the gene ends were 6 bases for V and 5 bases for J; bases not matched to a gene: 9. CDR1 and CDR2 (germline): MNHEY, SVGAGI. CDR3 sequence reads: CASRGEGARTEAFF. CDR3 DNA: TGTGCCAGCAGGGGGGAGGGGGCACGGACTGAAGCTTTCTTT.

This clonotype was seen many times. The genes are TRBV9 and TRBJ2-7; D perhaps matches TRBD2 (6 bases). V was trimmed by 0 bases and J by 7 bases, leaving 14 bases between them. Germline V gene data show CDR1 as SGDLS and CDR2 as YYNGEE. This CDR3 has 14 amino acids. CDR3: CASSVVGTGGEQYF. The CDR3 bases are TGTGCCAGCAGCGTAGTGGGGACCGGGGGAGAGCAGTACTTC.

The chain joins TRBV7-9 to TRBJ2-1; 7 nucleotides align to TRBD1. V lost 6 bases to trimming and J lost 2 bases; unmatched junction nucleotides: 10. The CDR3 covers 16 residues. Germline lookup yields CDR1 SEHNR and CDR2 FQNEAQ (reference sequence). The CDR3 DNA reads as TGTGCCAGCAGTCCTACAGGGGCCGCCACCTACAATGAGCAGTTCTTC. This gives the protein CASSPTGAATYNEQFF.

In this sample, this clonotype turned up many times. The junction differs from germline at one of its ends, possibly a read error. V and J are TRBV10-3 and TRBJ2-7, with 7 positions matching TRBD1. Germline V lookup: CDR1 ENHRY, CDR2 SYGVKD. The CDR3 has 13 residues. In nucleotides, the CDR3 is TGTGCCATCAGTGAGTCGATCTCCGGACAGGACTGGTTC. Its translation: CAISESISGQDWF.

The CDR3 DNA follows: TGTGCCAGCAGTGCGACAGGGTCTGAAGCTTTCTTT. Its protein product is CASSATGSEAFF. V gene TRBV6-1 combines with J gene TRBJ1-1, with 7 nucleotides matching TRBD1. This CDR3 spans 12 amino acids. Per the germline V gene, CDR1 is MNHNS and CDR2 is SASEGT. The J segment lost 6 bases and the V segment lost 4 bases, leaving 2 bases of the junction unmatched.

The rearrangement uses TRBV12-3 or TRBV12-4 and TRBJ2-5; D perhaps matches TRBD2 (6 bases). This CDR3 contains 13 residues. Between the trimmed V and J ends, which lost 8 bases and 5 bases, there was a span of 15 bases. CDR3 bases: TGTGCCAGCGCCTGGCGGGACGCCGAGACCCAGTACTTC. The encoded protein is CASAWRDAETQYF.

This clonotype was detected only a few times. V is TRBV5-1 and J is TRBJ1-4, with D hard to call. V lost 4 bases, J lost 4 bases, and 14 bases lay in between. In germline, CDR1 is SGHRS, CDR2 YFSETQ. The CDR3 is made up of 15 amino acids. In DNA form, the CDR3 reads TGCGCCAGCAGCGAGGGTCGAGGAGTTAATGAAAAACTGTTTTTT. Its translation: CASSEGRGVNEKLFF.

This clonotype has ten or more counts. The chain carries TRBV20-1 and TRBJ2-7, with TRBD2 matching over 11 bases. V trimming: 1 base; J trimming: 0 bases; junction bases outside the gene matches: 5. Germline V gene lookup returns CDR1 DFQATT and CDR2 SNEGSKA (reference sequence). This CDR3 is 16 amino acids long. The CDR3: CSARVLAGALSYEQYF. CDR3 bases: TGCAGTGCTAGAGTACTAGCGGGAGCCCTCTCCTACGAGCAGTACTTC.

The CDR3 sequence is CASSLLGVGNTIYF. The DNA for the CDR3 is TGTGCCAGCAGCTTATTGGGGGTTGGAAACACCATATATTTT. The gene calls are TRBV7-2 and TRBJ1-3; D is perhaps TRBD1 (5 bases). From germline, CDR1 is SGHTA and CDR2 FQGNSA. This CDR3 region has 14 residues. Trimming shortened V by 2 bases and J by 3 bases, and 8 bases separated the two germline ends.

The chain joins TRBV3-1 to TRBJ2-3; the D is unclear. Between the trimmed V and J ends, which lost 3 bases and 5 bases, there was a span of 21 bases. Germline values: CDR1 LGHDT, CDR2 YNNKEL (reference sequence). The CDR3 loop spans 17 amino acids. In DNA, the CDR3 is TGTGCCAGCAGCCATCCGGCGGTCGTGGGTTTGAAAGATACGCAGTATTTT. Protein: CASSHPAVVGLKDTQYF.

This clonotype was counted ten times or more. The CDR3 nucleotides are TGTGCCAGCAGTTTAGGGGGGTCGGGGACCCAGTACTTC. The encoded protein is CASSLGGSGTQYF. The chain carries TRBV12-3 or TRBV12-4 and TRBJ2-5; D may correspond to TRBD1 or TRBD2 (5 bases each). Trimming left V 1 base short and J 7 bases short, with 10 bases between. This CDR3 is built from 13 residues.

The table lists this clonotype with a few counts. The chain carries TRBV5-1 and TRBJ2-6; perhaps D is TRBD1 or TRBD2 (6 bases each). Germline CDR1 and CDR2: SGHRS and YFSETQ. The germline V and J ends were trimmed by 3 bases and 0 bases, with 25 bases remaining between them. The CDR3 is made up of 21 amino acids. CDR3 DNA sequence: TGCGCCAGCAGCTGGGGGGCCGGGGTCGCACGAACCAGCTCTGGGGCCAACGTCCTGACTTTC. Encoded protein: CASSWGAGVARTSSGANVLTF.

In this sample, this clonotype turned up a few times. V is TRBV4-3 and J is TRBJ1-2; D gene ambiguous. CDR1 and CDR2 (germline): LGHNA, YSLEER. V gave up 0 bases and J gave up 6 bases, with 17 bases separating them. CDR3 length equals 16 residues. CDR3 nucleotides: TGCGCCAGCAGCCAAGATCGGGCAGGAGGGAGTAATGGCTACACCTTC. Translating gives CASSQDRAGGSNGYTF.

This clonotype was seen at least ten times. The J gene is TRBJ1-6, the V gene TRBV29-1; TRBD1 agrees at 7 bases. Germline CDR1 and CDR2: SQVTM and ANQGSEA. V dropped 6 bases and J dropped 7; count of bases not matched to a gene: 6. CDR3 length equals 13 residues. CDR3 bases: TGCAGCGTGGCCGACAGGGCGAATTCACCCCTCCACTTT. Its protein product is CSVADRANSPLHF.

This clonotype appeared many times. This chain uses TRBV2 with TRBJ2-3, with D perhaps matching TRBD2 (6 bases). The V gene lost 2 bases and the J gene lost 0 bases, with 12 bases spanning the gap. Germline V gene data show CDR1 as SNHLY and CDR2 as FYNNEI. The CDR3 totals 16 residues. CDR3 residues: CASSEWPDYSTDTQYF. DNA of the CDR3: TGTGCCAGCAGTGAATGGCCGGACTATAGCACAGATACGCAGTATTTT.